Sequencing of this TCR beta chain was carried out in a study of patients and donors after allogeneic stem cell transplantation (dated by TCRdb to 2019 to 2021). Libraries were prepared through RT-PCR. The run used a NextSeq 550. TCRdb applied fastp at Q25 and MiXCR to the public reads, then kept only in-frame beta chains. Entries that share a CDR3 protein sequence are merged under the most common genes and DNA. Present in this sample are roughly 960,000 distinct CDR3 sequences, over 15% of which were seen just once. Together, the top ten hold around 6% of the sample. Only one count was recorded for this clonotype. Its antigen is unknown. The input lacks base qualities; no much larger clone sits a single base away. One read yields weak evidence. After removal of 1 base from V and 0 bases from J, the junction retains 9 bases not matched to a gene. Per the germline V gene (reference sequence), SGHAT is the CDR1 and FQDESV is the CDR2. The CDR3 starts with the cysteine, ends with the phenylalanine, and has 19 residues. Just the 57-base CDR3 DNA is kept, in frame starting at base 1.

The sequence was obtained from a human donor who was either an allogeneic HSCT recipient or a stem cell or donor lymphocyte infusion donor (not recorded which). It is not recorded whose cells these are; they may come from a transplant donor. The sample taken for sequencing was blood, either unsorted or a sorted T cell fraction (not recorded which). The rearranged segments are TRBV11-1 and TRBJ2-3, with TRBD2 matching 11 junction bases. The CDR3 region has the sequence CASSLGPLTSGDSTDTQYF. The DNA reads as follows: TGTGCCAGCAGCTTAGGCCCCTTGACTAGCGGGGACAGCACAGATACGCAGTATTTT.